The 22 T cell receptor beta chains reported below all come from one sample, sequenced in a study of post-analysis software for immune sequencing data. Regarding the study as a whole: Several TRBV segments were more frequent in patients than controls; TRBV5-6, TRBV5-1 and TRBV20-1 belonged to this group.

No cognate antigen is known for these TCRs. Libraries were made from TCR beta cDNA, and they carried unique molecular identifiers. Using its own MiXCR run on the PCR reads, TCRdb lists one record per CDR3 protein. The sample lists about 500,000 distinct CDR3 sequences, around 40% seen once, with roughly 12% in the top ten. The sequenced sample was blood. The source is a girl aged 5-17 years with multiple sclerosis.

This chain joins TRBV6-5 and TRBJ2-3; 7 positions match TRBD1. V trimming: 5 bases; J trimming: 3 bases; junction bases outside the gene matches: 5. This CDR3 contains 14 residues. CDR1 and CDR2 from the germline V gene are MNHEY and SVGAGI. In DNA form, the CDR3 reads TGTGCCAGCAGTGGGGACAGTCTAACAGATACGCAGTATTTT. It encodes CASSGDSLTDTQYF.

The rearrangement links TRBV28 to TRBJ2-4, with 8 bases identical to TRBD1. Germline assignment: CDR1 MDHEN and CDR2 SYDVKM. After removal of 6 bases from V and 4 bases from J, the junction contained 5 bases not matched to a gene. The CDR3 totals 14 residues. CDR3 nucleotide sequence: TGTGCCAGCAGACCGACAGGGGCAAAAAACATTCAGTACTTC. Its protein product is CASRPTGAKNIQYF.

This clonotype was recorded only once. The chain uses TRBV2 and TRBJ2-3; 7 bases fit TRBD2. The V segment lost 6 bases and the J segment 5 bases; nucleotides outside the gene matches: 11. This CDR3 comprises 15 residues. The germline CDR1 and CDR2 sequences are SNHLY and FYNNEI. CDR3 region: CASRKEAGVIDTQYF. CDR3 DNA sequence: TGTGCCAGCAGAAAAGAGGCGGGAGTCATAGATACGCAGTATTTT.

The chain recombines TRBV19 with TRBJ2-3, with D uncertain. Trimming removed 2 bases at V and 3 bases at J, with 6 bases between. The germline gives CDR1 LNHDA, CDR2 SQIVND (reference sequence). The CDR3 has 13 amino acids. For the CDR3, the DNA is TGTGCCAGTAGTATACTCAGGACAGATACGCAGTATTTT. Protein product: CASSILRTDTQYF.

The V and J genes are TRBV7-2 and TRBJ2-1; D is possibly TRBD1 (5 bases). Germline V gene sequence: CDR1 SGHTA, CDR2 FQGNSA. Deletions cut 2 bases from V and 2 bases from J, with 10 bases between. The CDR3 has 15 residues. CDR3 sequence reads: CASSLSRVTYNEQFF. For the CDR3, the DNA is TGTGCCAGCAGCTTATCCAGGGTCACCTACAATGAGCAGTTCTTC. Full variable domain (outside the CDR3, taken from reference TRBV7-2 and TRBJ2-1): GAGVSQSPSNKVTEKGKDVELRCDPISGHTALYWYRQSLGQGLEFLIYFQGNSAPDKSGLPSDRFSAERTGGSVSTLTIQRTQQEDSAVYLCASSLSRVTYNEQFFGPGTRLTVL.

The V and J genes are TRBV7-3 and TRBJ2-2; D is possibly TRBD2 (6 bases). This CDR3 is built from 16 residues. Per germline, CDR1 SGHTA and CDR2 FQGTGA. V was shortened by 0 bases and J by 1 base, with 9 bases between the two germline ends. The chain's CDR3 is CASSLTSAGNTGELFF. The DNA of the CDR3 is TGTGCCAGCAGCTTAACGTCAGCGGGGAACACCGGGGAGCTGTTTTTT.

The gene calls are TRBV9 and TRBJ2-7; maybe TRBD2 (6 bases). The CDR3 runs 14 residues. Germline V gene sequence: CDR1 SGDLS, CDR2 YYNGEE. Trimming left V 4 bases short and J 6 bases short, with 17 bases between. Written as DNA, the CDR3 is TGTGCCAGCAGCCCGTCTAGCGTGGGAGGCGAGCAGTACTTC. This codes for CASSPSSVGGEQYF.

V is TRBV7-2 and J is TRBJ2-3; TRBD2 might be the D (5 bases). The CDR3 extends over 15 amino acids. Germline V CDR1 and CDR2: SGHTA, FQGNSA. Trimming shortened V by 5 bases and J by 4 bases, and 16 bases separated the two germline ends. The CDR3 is CASSKARENSDTQYF. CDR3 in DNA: TGTGCCAGCAGCAAAGCAAGGGAGAATTCAGATACGCAGTATTTT.

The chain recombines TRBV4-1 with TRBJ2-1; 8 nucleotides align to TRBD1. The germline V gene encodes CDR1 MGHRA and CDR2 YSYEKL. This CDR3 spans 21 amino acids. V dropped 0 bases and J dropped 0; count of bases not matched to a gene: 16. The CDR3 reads CASSQDGRTGSRWSSYNEQFF. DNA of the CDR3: TGCGCCAGCAGCCAAGATGGGAGGACAGGGAGCCGCTGGAGCTCCTACAATGAGCAGTTCTTC.

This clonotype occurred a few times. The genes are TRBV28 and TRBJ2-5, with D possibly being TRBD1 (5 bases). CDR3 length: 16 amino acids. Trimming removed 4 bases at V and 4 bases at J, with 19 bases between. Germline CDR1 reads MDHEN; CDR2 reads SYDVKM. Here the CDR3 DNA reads TGTGCCAGCAGTTCCCCCCTCCGCAGGGTTCTAGAGACCCAGTACTTC. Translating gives CASSSPLRRVLETQYF.

The CDR3 is CASSLVGGQGNTEAFF. The CDR3 nucleotides are TGCGCCAGCAGCTTGGTGGGGGGCCAGGGGAACACTGAAGCTTTCTTT. J is TRBJ1-1 and V is TRBV5-1; weak D call: TRBD1 (6 bases). The CDR3 loop spans 16 amino acids. Trimming took off 0 bases at V and 1 base at J, with 13 bases between the two ends. Looked up from germline, CDR1 is SGHRS and CDR2 is YFSETQ.

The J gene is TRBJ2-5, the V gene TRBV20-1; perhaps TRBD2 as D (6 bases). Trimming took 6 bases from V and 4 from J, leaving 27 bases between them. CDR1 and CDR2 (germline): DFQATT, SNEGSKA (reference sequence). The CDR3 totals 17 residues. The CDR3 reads CSAKSSGVRAGGETQYF. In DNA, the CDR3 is TGCAGTGCAAAGAGCAGCGGTGTTAGAGCGGGTGGAGAGACCCAGTACTTC.

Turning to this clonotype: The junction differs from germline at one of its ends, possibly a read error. In DNA form, the CDR3 reads TGTCCCAGCAGTGAATGGAGACCCACAGATACGCAGTATTTT. Translating gives CPSSEWRPTDTQYF. V and J are TRBV6-4 and TRBJ2-3, with D hard to call. Looked up from germline, CDR1 is MRHNA and CDR2 is SNTAGT. The CDR3 runs 14 residues.

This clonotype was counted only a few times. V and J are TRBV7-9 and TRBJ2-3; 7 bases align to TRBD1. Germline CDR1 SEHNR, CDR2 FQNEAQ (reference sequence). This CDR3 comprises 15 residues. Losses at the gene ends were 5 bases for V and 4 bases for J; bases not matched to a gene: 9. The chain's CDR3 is CASSLRQGSSDTQYF. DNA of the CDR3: TGTGCCAGCAGCCTAAGACAGGGTTCATCAGATACGCAGTATTTT.

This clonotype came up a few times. Here the CDR3 reads CSVGLPGGSYEQYF. DNA of the CDR3: TGCAGCGTTGGATTGCCGGGGGGCAGCTACGAGCAGTACTTC. This sequence joins TRBV29-1 and TRBJ2-7; the D gene is possibly TRBD2 (7 bases). CDR3 length: 14 amino acids. V was clipped by 4 bases and J by 3 bases, with 16 bases between them. Germline loops: CDR1 SQVTM, CDR2 ANQGSEA.

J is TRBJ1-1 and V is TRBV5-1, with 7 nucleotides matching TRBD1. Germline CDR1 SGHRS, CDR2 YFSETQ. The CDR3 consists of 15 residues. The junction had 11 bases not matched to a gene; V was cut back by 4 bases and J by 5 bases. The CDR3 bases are TGCGCCAGCAGCCGTTCGCCTACAGGGGAGACTGAAGCTTTCTTT. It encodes CASSRSPTGETEAFF.

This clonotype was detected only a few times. In DNA form, the CDR3 reads TGTGCCAGCAGCTTAGCGCTCGGTAGCGGGAAGGGTGGGGCCAACGTCCTGACTTTC. This gives the protein CASSLALGSGKGGANVLTF. The chain has TRBV7-2 and TRBJ2-6; 8 bases agree with TRBD2. Germline V lookup: CDR1 SGHTA, CDR2 FQGNSA. CDR3 length: 19 amino acids. The V gene end was trimmed by 0 bases and the J gene end by 3 bases; junction bases not matched to a gene: 10. Based on the CDR3 plus reference TRBV7-2 and TRBJ2-6, the full variable domain is GAGVSQSPSNKVTEKGKDVELRCDPISGHTALYWYRQSLGQGLEFLIYFQGNSAPDKSGLPSDRFSAERTGGSVSTLTIQRTQQEDSAVYLCASSLALGSGKGGANVLTFGAGSRLTVL.

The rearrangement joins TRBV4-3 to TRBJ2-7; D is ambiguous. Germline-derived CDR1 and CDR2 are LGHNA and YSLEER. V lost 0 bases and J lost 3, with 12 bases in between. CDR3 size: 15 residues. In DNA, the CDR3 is TGCGCCAGCAGCCAAGAAGGTAGCAGTTTCTACGAGCAGTACTTC. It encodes CASSQEGSSFYEQYF.

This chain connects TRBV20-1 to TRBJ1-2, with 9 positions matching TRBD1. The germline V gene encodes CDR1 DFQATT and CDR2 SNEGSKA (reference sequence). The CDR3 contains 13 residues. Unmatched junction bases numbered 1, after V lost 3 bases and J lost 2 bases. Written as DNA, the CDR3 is TGCAGTGCTAGGACAGGGGGGAACTATGGCTACACCTTC. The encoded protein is CSARTGGNYGYTF.

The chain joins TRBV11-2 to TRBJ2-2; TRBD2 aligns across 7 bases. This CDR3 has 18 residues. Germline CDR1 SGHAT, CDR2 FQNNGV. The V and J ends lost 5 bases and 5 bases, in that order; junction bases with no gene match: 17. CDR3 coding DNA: TGTGCCAGCAGCGGAGCCATCTTCTGGGAGGGTCGGACCGGGGAGCTGTTTTTT. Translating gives CASSGAIFWEGRTGELFF. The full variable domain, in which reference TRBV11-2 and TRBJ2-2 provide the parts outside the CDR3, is EAGVAQSPRYKIIEKRQSVAFWCNPISGHATLYWYQQILGQGPKLLIQFQNNGVVDDSQLPKDRFSAERLKGVDSTLKIQPAKLEDSAVYLCASSGAIFWEGRTGELFFGEGSRLTVL.

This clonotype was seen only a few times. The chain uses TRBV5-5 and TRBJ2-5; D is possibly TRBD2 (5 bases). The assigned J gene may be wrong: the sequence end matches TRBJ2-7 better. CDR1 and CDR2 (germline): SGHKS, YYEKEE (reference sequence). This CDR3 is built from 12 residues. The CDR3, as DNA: TGTGCCAGCAGCTCGGAGGCCTACGAGCAGTACTTC. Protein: CASSSEAYEQYF.

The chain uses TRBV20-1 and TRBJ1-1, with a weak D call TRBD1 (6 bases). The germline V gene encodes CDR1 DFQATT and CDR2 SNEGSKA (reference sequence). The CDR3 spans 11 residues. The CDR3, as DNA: TGCAGATCCGGGACACTCGGCGAAGCTTTCTTT. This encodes CRSGTLGEAFF.